This TCR beta chain was documented in a study of regulatory T cells in long-lasting Graves disease. This clonotype occurred many times. For TCR beta, libraries came from iRepertoire HTBI primers and Arm-PCR of CDR3 regions. TCRdb redid the calling of the multiplex PCR reads with MiXCR, one entry per CDR3 protein. Of hundreds of thousands of distinct CDR3 sequences listed, 15% to 20% were seen once; the top ten hold approximately 35%. Time point indicated: newly diagnosed GD, antithyroid drugs for less than 3 months. Extracted PBMC RNA gave rise to the TCR library. This CDR3 region has 15 residues. The V gene end was trimmed by 3 bases and the J gene end by 2 bases; junction bases not matched to a gene: 5. In germline, CDR1 is SNHLY, CDR2 FYNNEI.

This sequence originates from a female donor with Graves disease. Sequenced here: peripheral blood mononuclear cells (PBMCs), sampled at new diagnosis, from a patient treated with antithyroid drugs. The chain combines TRBV2 with TRBJ2-3, with TRBD1 matching over 7 bases. The CDR3 DNA reads TGTGCCAGCAGTGAGGACAGGACTTCCACAGATACGCAGTATTTT. Its protein is CASSEDRTSTDTQYF.